The 9 T cell receptor beta chains in this list originate from one sample, sequenced in a study of OX40 agonist ivuxolimab in advanced cancers. Assay used: immunoSEQ multiplex PCR; TCRdb lists only in-frame clones, some missing. The sample records about 83,000 clones, about 90% being singletons. The sample was CD4+ or CD8+ T cells sorted from blood, taken in a trial of the OX40 agonist ivuxolimab. Receptors originate from an adult with an advanced solid tumor such as melanoma, head and neck, liver or kidney cancer.

The rearrangement links TRBV10-3 to TRBJ2-3; 7 bases agree with TRBD1. The CDR3 runs 14 residues. Germline loops: CDR1 ENHRY, CDR2 SYGVKD. Trimming took 9 bases from V and 4 from J; bases not matched to a gene: 10. The CDR3 sequence is CAIKDRENPDTQYF. Here the CDR3 DNA reads TGTGCCATAAAAGACAGGGAAAATCCAGATACGCAGTATTTT.

This clone was counted between two and nine times. This chain links TRBV6-5 with TRBJ2-7, with TRBD2 identical over 8 bases. Germline loops: CDR1 MNHEY, CDR2 SVGAGI. The CDR3 consists of 15 residues. V was clipped by 6 bases and J by 6 bases; unmatched bases: 13. This CDR3 is CASSLNRGGEVEQYF. CDR3 nucleotides: TGTGCCAGCAGCCTAAACCGGGGGGGGGAGGTCGAGCAGTACTTC.

The chain couples TRBV7-8 to TRBJ2-2; TRBD2 might be the D (5 bases). CDR1 and CDR2 from the germline V gene are SGHVS and FQNEAQ. This CDR3 is built from 15 residues. V was trimmed by 3 bases and J by 3 bases, leaving 11 bases between them. Here the CDR3 reads CASSFLGADTGELFF. In DNA form, the CDR3 reads TGTGCCAGCAGCTTTTTGGGAGCGGACACCGGGGAGCTGTTTTTT.

The chain joins TRBV28 to TRBJ2-7; D is ambiguous. V dropped 6 bases and J dropped 2 bases, with 11 bases sitting between them. The CDR3 covers 13 residues. Germline V gene data show CDR1 as MDHEN and CDR2 as SYDVKM. This chain's CDR3 is CASSFTETYEQYF. CDR3 sequence (DNA): TGTGCCAGCAGCTTCACCGAGACCTACGAGCAGTACTTC. The full variable domain, its missing parts supplied by reference TRBV28 and TRBJ2-7, is DVKVTQSSRYLVKRTGEKVFLECVQDMDHENMFWYRQDPGLGLRLIYFSYDVKMKEKGDIPEGYSVSREKKERFSLILESASTNQTSMYLCASSFTETYEQYFGPGTRLTVT.

The V call is TRBV30, the J call TRBJ2-6, with unresolved D. V lost 2 bases and J 0 bases, leaving 5 bases between the germline ends. CDR1 is GTSNPN and CDR2 is SVGIG in the germline V gene (reference sequence). This CDR3 is 14 amino acids long. The chain's CDR3 is CAWSRDSGANVLTF. CDR3 coding DNA: TGTGCCTGGAGTCGAGACTCTGGGGCCAACGTCCTGACTTTC.

This clone showed up just once. V is TRBV9 and J is TRBJ1-3, with 9 positions matching TRBD1. The CDR3 spans 18 residues. The V segment lost 4 bases and the J segment 0 bases; nucleotides outside the gene matches: 11. The germline V gene has CDR1 SGDLS and CDR2 YYNGEE. CDR3 nucleotides: TGTGCCAGCAGCAAGAGCTCCGGGACAGGGTACTCTGGAAACACCATATATTTT. Amino acid sequence: CASSKSSGTGYSGNTIYF.

The CDR3 DNA follows: TGCGCCAGCAGCCAAGAGCTGCGACTGGGTCTGGACGGCTACACCTTC. Amino acid sequence: CASSQELRLGLDGYTF. The chain joins TRBV4-1 to TRBJ1-2; D unclear. There are 16 residues in the CDR3. Germline CDR1 reads MGHRA; CDR2 reads YSYEKL. V lost 0 bases and J 8 bases, leaving 19 bases between the germline ends.

This chain links TRBV30 with TRBJ1-2; D is unclear. The V gene's germline CDR1 is GTSNPN and CDR2 SVGIG (reference sequence). Trimming took 5 bases from V and 6 from J, leaving 10 bases between them. This CDR3 contains 11 residues. The CDR3 DNA follows: TGTGCCTGGCGCACTCGCGATGGCTACACCTTC. Translated, it gives CAWRTRDGYTF.

This chain joins TRBV19 and TRBJ2-7, with D unresolved. CDR1 and CDR2 from the germline V gene are LNHDA and SQIVND (reference sequence). The V gene lost 0 bases and the J gene lost 4 bases, with 4 bases spanning the gap. The CDR3 has 12 amino acids. The chain's CDR3 is CASSIDRYEQYF. The CDR3 DNA sequence: TGTGCCAGTAGTATAGATCGTTACGAGCAGTACTTC.